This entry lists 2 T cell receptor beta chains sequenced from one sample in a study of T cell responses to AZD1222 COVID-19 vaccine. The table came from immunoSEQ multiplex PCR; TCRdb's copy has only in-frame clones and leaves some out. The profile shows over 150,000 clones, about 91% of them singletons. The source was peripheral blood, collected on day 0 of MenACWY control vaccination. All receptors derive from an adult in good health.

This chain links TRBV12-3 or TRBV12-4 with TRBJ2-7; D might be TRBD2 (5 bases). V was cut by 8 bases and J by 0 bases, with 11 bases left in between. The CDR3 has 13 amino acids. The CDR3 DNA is TGTGCCAGCGACCAGCGGAACTCCTACGAGCAGTACTTC. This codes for CASDQRNSYEQYF.

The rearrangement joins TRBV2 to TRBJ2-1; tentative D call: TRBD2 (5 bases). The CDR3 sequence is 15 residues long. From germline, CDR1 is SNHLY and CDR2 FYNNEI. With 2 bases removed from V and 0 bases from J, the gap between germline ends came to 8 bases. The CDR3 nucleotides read TGTGCCAGCAGTGAACAGCGGAGCTCCTACAATGAGCAGTTCTTC. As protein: CASSEQRSSYNEQFF.